The 13 T cell receptor beta chains given below trace back to one sample, sequenced in a study of CXCR3-negative and CXCR3-positive naive CD8 T cells. Libraries of TRB cDNA were made by 5' RACE and carried UMIs. TCRdb processed the 5' RACE reads again and assigns one entry to each CDR3 protein, with no DNA. Its clone listing holds some 99,000 distinct CDR3 sequences. Their antigens remain unidentified. Findings and limits, study-wide: Naive cells positive for CXCR3 carried more hydrophobic TRB CDR3s than CXCR3-negative ones.

The sequencing sample was made of naive CXCR3+ CD8+ T cells from blood. Subset described: CD45RO-CCR7+CD27+CD95- naive CD8+ T cells expressing CXCR3 (TNR3+). Receptor source: a human donor in good health. Some clones in this sample may be carry-over from other donors' samples.

The chain joins TRBV19 to TRBJ1-1. Germline CDR1 and CDR2: LNHDA and SQIVND (reference sequence). This CDR3 has 11 residues. The CDR3 loop is CASIGLTEAFF. The full variable domain, with the rest looked up from reference TRBV19 and TRBJ1-1, is DGGITQSPKYLFRKEGQNVTLSCEQNLNHDAMYWYRQDPGQGLRLIYYSQIVNDFQKGDIAEGYSVSREKKESFPLTVTSAQKNPTAFYLCASIGLTEAFFGQGTRLTVV.

The rearrangement uses TRBV28 and TRBJ1-1. Germline V gene lookup returns CDR1 MDHEN and CDR2 SYDVKM. The CDR3 spans 14 residues. This chain's CDR3 is CASSIGVGNTEAFF.

The gene calls are TRBV7-9 and TRBJ2-1; the TCRdb D gene call, TRBD2, has no DNA to confirm it. The CDR3 extends over 15 amino acids. Germline assignment: CDR1 SEHNR and CDR2 FQNEAQ (reference sequence). CDR3 sequence: CASTPGGTSSNEQFF.

The genes are TRBV12-3 or TRBV12-4 and TRBJ2-1; TCRdb's D gene call, TRBD2, goes unchecked for lack of DNA. CDR3 length: 15 residues. The CDR3 reads CASTPGLASYNEQFF.

The rearrangement links TRBV29-1 to TRBJ2-7; as DNA is missing, the TRBD1 call by TCRdb cannot be tested. The CDR3 length is 12 residues. Germline V gene data show CDR1 as SQVTM and CDR2 as ANQGSEA. CDR3 in amino acids: CSVPGDHYEQYF.

The V and J genes are TRBV7-9 and TRBJ2-1; TCRdb's D gene call, TRBD2, goes unchecked for lack of DNA. The germline CDR1 and CDR2 sequences are SEHNR and FQNEAQ (reference sequence). The CDR3 extends over 20 amino acids. CDR3 sequence reads: CASSLGRTSGGVSSYNEQFF.

The CDR3 sequence: CASSFGLAGYEQYF. This chain links TRBV14 with TRBJ2-7; lacking DNA, the TRBD2 call made by TCRdb goes unchecked. From germline, CDR1 is SGHDN and CDR2 FVKESK. The length of the CDR3 is 14 residues. Looking up the rest from reference TRBV14 and TRBJ2-7 gives the full variable domain: EAGVTQFPSHSVIEKGQTVTLRCDPISGHDNLYWYRRVMGKEIKFLLHFVKESKQDESGMPNNRFLAERTGGTYSTLKVQPAELEDSGVYFCASSFGLAGYEQYFGPGTRLTVT.

V is TRBV7-8 and J is TRBJ2-2; TCRdb names TRBD2, which stays unverified in the absence of DNA. Looked up from germline, CDR1 is SGHVS and CDR2 is FQNEAQ. This CDR3 region has 20 residues. CDR3 sequence: CASSLGFASGGTANTGELFF.

CDR3 sequence reads: CASSGGSGTSTDTQYF. The chain uses TRBV12-3 or TRBV12-4 and TRBJ2-3; the D gene TCRdb calls, TRBD1, cannot be checked with no DNA. This CDR3 is 16 amino acids long.

The chain is built from TRBV15 and TRBJ2-5; the TCRdb D gene call, TRBD2, has no DNA to confirm it. The V gene's germline CDR1 is LNHNV and CDR2 YYDKDF (reference sequence). This CDR3 is built from 15 residues. CDR3 residues: CATSRPERGEETQYF.

The V gene is TRBV7-2, the J gene TRBJ2-2; the D call of TRBD2 rests on TCRdb alone, since no DNA is present to check it. The CDR3 loop spans 17 amino acids. Germline CDR1 reads SGHTA; CDR2 reads FQGNSA. The CDR3 region is CASSTGLAGPHTGELFF. Together with reference TRBV7-2 and TRBJ2-2, the CDR3 gives the full variable domain: GAGVSQSPSNKVTEKGKDVELRCDPISGHTALYWYRQSLGQGLEFLIYFQGNSAPDKSGLPSDRFSAERTGGSVSTLTIQRTQQEDSAVYLCASSTGLAGPHTGELFFGEGSRLTVL.

This chain joins TRBV7-9 and TRBJ2-7; checking the TCRdb D call of TRBD1 is not possible without DNA. Germline CDR1 reads SEHNR; CDR2 reads FQNEAQ (reference sequence). This CDR3 is 15 amino acids long. The CDR3 here is CASSLDAGGAYEQYF.

The chain uses TRBV15 and TRBJ2-7; TCRdb picks TRBD2, but there is no DNA to check that call. This CDR3 spans 15 amino acids. Germline V gene data show CDR1 as LNHNV and CDR2 as YYDKDF (reference sequence). CDR3 loop: CATSPLHGRTYEQYF. Looking up the rest from reference TRBV15 and TRBJ2-7 gives the full variable domain: DAMVIQNPRYQVTQFGKPVTLSCSQTLNHNVMYWYQQKSSQAPKLLFHYYDKDFNNEADTPDNFQSRRPNTSFCFLDIRSPGLGDTAMYLCATSPLHGRTYEQYFGPGTRLTVT.